This T cell receptor (beta chain) was found in a study of blood T cell repertoires in COVID-19. Study summary: The origin of the acute and convalescent COVID-19 samples was the United States, Italy and Spain.

From germline, CDR1 is KGHDR and CDR2 SFDVKD. The CDR3 is 15 residues long. Trimming cost V 4 bases and J 2 bases, with 13 bases left between them. This clone was seen just once. Original methodology: Reference gene primer amplification gave nucleated cell count estimates. The repertoire was sequenced with immunoSEQ multiplex PCR; TCRdb's copy has only in-frame clones and lacks some. From that table come the V and J calls and clone size; the DNA was used to work out D and trimming. This table holds about 200,000 clones, about nine tenths found once. Sequencing was done on a sample of peripheral blood. This sequence was found in a man aged 18 to 29 with active or convalescent COVID-19. The chain combines TRBV24-1 with TRBJ2-5; possible D gene TRBD1, 6 bases. In DNA, the CDR3 is TGTGCCACCAGTGACCAGGGGTCAGCACAAGAGACCCAGTACTTC. It yields the protein CATSDQGSAQETQYF.